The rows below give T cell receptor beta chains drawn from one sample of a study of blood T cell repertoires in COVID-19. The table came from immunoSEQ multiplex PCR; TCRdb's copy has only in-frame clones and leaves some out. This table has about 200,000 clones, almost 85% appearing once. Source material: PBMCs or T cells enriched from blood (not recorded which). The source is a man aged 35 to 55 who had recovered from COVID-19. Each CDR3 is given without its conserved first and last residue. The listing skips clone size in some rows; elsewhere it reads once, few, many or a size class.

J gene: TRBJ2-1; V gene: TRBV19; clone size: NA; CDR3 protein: ASTSSGSLHEQF
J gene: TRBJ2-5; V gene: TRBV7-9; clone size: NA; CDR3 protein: ASSLRGHGGVQETQY
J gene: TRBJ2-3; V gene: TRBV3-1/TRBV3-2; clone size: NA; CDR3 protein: ASTTRKAGGFTDTQY
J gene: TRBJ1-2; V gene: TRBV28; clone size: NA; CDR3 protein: ASSSPRGLANYGYT
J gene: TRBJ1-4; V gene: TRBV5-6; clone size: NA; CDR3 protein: ASSRPGELF
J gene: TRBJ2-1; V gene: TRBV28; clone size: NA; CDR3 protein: ASTGTSGGGAYNEQF
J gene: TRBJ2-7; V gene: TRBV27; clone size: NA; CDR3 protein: ASSSMTGSTYEQY
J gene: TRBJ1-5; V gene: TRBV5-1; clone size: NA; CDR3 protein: ASSFSGGALGEPQH
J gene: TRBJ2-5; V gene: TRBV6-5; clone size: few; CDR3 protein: ASSYGAGGPEETQY
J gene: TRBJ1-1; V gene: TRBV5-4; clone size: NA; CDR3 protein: ASSSGIMPEAF
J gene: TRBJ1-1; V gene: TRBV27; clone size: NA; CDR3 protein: ASSLVAVGQLNTEAF
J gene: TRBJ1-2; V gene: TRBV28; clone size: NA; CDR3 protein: ASSLRQGYGYT
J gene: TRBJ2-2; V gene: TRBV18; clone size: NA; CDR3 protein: ASSQAAGRTGELF
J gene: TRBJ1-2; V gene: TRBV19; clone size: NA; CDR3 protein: ASSINSGIYGYT
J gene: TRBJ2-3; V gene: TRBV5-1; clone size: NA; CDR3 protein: ASSLQGVKTDTQY
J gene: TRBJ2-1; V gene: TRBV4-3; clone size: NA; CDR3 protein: ASSQDRATYNEQF
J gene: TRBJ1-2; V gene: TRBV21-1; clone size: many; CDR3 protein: ASSKDKGCVWRVGLYGYT
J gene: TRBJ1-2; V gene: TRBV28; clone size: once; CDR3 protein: ASTGTGGNIGYT
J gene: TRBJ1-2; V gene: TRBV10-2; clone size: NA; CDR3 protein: ASSERQGGNYGYT
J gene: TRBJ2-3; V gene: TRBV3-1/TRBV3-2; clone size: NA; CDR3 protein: ASSQEAVAGGPDTQY
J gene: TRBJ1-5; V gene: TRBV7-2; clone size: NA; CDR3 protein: ASSLQGRNQPQH
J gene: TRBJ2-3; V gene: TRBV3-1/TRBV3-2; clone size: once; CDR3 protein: ASSARGGDTQY
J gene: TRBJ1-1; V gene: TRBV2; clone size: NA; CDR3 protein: ASSEDSRGSNTEAF
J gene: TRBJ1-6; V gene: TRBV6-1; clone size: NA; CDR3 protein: ASSENVLNLYSSYNSPLH
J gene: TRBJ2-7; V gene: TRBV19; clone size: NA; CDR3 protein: ASSWSLAATEQY
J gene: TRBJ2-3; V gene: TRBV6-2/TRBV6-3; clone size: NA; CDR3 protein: ASSSTSGAPDTQY
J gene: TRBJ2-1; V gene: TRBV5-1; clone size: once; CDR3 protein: ASSLEAGFNEQF
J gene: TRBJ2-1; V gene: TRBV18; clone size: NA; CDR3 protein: ASSPPGGGAGNEQF
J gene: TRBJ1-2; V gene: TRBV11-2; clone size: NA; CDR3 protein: ASSLVGEYGYT
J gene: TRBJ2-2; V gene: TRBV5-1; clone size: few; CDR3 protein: ASSWGTGNTGELF
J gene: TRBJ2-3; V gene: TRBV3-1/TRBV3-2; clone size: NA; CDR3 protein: ASSQFLTDTQY
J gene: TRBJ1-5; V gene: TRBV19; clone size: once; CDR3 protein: ASSIERGNQPQH
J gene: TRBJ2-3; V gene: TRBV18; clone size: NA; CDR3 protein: ASSPRTGEDTQY
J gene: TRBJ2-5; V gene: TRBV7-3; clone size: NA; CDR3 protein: ASSFSRAETQY
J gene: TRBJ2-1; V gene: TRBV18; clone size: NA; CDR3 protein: ASSPGRPGQF